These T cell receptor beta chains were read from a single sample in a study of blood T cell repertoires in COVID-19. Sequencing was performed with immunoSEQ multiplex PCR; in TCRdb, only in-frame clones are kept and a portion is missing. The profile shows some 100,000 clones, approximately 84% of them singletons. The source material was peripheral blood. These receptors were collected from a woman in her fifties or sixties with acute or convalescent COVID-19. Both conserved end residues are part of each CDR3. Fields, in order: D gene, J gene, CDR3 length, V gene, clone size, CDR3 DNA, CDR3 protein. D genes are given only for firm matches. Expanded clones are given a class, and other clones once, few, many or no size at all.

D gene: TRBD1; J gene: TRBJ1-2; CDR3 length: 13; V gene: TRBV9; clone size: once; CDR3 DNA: TGTGCCACCACTCGGACAGGGTGGTATGGCTACACCTTC; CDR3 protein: CATTRTGWYGYTF
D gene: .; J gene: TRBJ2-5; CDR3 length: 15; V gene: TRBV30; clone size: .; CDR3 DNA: TGTGCCTGGAGTCGGGGTGGAGCAACCCAAGAGACCCAGTACTTC; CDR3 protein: CAWSRGGATQETQYF
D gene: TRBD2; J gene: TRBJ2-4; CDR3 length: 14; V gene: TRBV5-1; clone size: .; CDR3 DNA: TGCGCCAGCAGCTTGCCGGGGGGAAAAAACATTCAGTACTTC; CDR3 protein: CASSLPGGKNIQYF
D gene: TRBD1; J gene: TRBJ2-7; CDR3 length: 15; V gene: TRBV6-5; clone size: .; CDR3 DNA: TGTGCCAGCAGCGGATTGACAGGGGCCCACTACGAGCAGTACTTC; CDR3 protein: CASSGLTGAHYEQYF
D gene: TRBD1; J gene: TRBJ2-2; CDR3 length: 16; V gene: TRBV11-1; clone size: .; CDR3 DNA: TGTGCCAGCAGCCCGGGACAGGGTTTAGGTGCCGGGGAGCTGTTTTTT; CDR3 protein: CASSPGQGLGAGELFF
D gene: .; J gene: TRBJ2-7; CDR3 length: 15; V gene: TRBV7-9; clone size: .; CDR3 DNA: TGTGCCAGCAGCTTAGTCGGGGGAACCTCGTCGGGGCAGTACTTC; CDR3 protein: CASSLVGGTSSGQYF
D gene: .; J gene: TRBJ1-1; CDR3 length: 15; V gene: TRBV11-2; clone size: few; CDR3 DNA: TGTGCCAGCAGCTTAGGTAAGGGGATAAACACTGAAGCTTTCTTT; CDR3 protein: CASSLGKGINTEAFF
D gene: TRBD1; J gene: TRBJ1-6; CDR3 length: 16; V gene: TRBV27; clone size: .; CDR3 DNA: TGTGCCAGCAGGGCTCGGGGGACAGTGGGGAATTCACCCCTCCACTTT; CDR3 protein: CASRARGTVGNSPLHF
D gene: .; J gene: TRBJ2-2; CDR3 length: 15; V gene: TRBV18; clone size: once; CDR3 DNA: TGTGCCAGCTCACCGGACGGGGATTTGGCCGGGGAGCTGTTTTTT; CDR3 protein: CASSPDGDLAGELFF
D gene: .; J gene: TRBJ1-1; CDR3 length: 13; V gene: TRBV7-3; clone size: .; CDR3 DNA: TGTGCCAGCAGCCGCTACGACAGCAATGAAGCTTTCTTT; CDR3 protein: CASSRYDSNEAFF
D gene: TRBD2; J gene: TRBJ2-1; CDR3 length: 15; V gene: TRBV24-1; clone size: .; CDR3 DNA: TGTGCCACCAGCCCCACTAGCGGGGCCTACAATGAGCAGTTCTTC; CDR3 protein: CATSPTSGAYNEQFF
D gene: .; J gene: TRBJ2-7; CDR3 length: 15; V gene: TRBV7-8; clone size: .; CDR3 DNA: TGTGCCAGCAGCTTACAGGCGGGCATTGCCTACGAGCAGTACTTC; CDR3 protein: CASSLQAGIAYEQYF
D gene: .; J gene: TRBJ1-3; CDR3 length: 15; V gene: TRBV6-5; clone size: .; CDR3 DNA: TGTGCCAGCAGTCCAGGGCCCTCCTCTGGAAACACCATATATTTT; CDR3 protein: CASSPGPSSGNTIYF
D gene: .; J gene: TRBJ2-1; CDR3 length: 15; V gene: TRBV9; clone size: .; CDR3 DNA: TGTGCCAGCAGCCCCTCGGGGGGCAGTTGGAATGAGCAGTTCTTC; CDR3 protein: CASSPSGGSWNEQFF
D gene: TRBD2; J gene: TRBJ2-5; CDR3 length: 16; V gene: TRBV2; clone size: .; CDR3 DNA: TGTGCCAGCAGTTCCAATCCTACTAGCGGGGGGGAGACCCAGTACTTC; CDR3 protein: CASSSNPTSGGETQYF
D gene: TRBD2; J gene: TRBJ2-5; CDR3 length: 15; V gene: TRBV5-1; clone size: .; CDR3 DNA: TGCGCCAGCAGCTTTAAGCTAGCGGGGGAAGAGACCCAGTACTTC; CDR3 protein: CASSFKLAGEETQYF
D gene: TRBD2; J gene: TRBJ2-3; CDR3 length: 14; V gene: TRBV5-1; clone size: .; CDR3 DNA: TGCGCCAGCAGCGCGGCGGGGGGCACAGATACGCAGTATTTT; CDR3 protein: CASSAAGGTDTQYF
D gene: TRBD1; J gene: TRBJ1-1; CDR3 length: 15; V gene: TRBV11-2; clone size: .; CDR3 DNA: TGTGCCAGCAGCTTAGCGGGACAGGGTAACGCTGAAGCTTTCTTT; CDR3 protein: CASSLAGQGNAEAFF
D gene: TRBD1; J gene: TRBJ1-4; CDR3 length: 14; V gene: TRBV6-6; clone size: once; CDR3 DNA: TGTGCCACCGCCAGGGGGTGGGAGAATGAAAAACTGTTTTTT; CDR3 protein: CATARGWENEKLFF
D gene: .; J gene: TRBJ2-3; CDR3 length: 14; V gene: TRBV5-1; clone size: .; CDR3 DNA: TGCGCCAGCAGTCGGACATCAGGGACAGATACGCAGTATTTT; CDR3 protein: CASSRTSGTDTQYF
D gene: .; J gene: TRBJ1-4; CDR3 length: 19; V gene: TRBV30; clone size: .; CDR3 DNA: TGTGCCTGTCTCCAGGGTTGGGAACGATCGCGATCAACTAATGAAAAACTGTTTTTT; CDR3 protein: CACLQGWERSRSTNEKLFF
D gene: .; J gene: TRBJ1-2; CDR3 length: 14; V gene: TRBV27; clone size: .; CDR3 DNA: TGTGCCAGCAGCGCGACGGGTATCGGCGCTGGCTACACCTTC; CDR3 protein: CASSATGIGAGYTF
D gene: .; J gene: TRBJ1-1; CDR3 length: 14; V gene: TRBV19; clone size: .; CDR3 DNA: TGTGCCAGTAATGGGGCGCTACCGAACACTGAAGCTTTCTTT; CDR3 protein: CASNGALPNTEAFF
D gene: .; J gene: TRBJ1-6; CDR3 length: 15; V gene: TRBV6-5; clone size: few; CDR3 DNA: TGTGCCAGCACCTTATCCGGAGGGGCCAATTCACCCCTCCACTTT; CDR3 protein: CASTLSGGANSPLHF
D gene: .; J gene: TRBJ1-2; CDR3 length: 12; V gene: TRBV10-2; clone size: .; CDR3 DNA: TGCGCCAGCAGCAGGGATGACTATGGCTACACCTTC; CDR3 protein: CASSRDDYGYTF
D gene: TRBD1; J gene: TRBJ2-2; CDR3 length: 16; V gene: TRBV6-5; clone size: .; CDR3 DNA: TGTGCCAGCAGTTACACGGGACAGGCGGGCACCGGGGAGCTGTTTTTT; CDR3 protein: CASSYTGQAGTGELFF
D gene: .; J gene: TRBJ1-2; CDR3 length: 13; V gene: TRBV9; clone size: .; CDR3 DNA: TGTGCCAGCAGCGTAGAATCGGGCTATGGCTACACCTTC; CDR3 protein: CASSVESGYGYTF